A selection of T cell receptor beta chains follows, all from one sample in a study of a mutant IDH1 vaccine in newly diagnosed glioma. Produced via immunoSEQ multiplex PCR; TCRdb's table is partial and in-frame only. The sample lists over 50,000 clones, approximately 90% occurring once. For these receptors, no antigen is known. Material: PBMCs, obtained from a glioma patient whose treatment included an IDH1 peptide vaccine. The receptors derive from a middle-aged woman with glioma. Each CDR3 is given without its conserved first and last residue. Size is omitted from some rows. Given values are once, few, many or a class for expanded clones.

CDR3aa: ASSEAEEHQPQH; v_gene: TRBV2; j_gene: TRBJ1-5; abundance: -
CDR3aa: ASSKDGDSRGYEQY; v_gene: TRBV21-1; j_gene: TRBJ2-7; abundance: -
CDR3aa: ASSYLTSGIYEQY; v_gene: TRBV6-6; j_gene: TRBJ2-7; abundance: once
CDR3aa: ASSLGYTGTSGRYNEQF; v_gene: TRBV7-9; j_gene: TRBJ2-1; abundance: -
CDR3aa: ASSLGPKVRDGNEQY; v_gene: TRBV7-9; j_gene: TRBJ2-7; abundance: -
CDR3aa: ASSLRGPNYNEQF; v_gene: TRBV5-1; j_gene: TRBJ2-1; abundance: -
CDR3aa: ASSQDAYGGSSYEQY; v_gene: TRBV4-2; j_gene: TRBJ2-7; abundance: few
CDR3aa: ASSALAGGPNEQF; v_gene: TRBV2; j_gene: TRBJ2-1; abundance: -
CDR3aa: ASSPAGGLYNEQF; v_gene: TRBV18; j_gene: TRBJ2-1; abundance: -
CDR3aa: ASSVGRVIMNEQF; v_gene: TRBV10-2; j_gene: TRBJ2-1; abundance: -
CDR3aa: ASSQDNPANYGYT; v_gene: TRBV4-3; j_gene: TRBJ1-2; abundance: -
CDR3aa: ASSPGTGAEKLF; v_gene: TRBV18; j_gene: TRBJ1-4; abundance: -
CDR3aa: ASSLAPQDDGYT; v_gene: TRBV5-1; j_gene: TRBJ1-2; abundance: once
CDR3aa: ASSITAGGSGNTIY; v_gene: TRBV19; j_gene: TRBJ1-3; abundance: -
CDR3aa: AWSIGKGYT; v_gene: TRBV30; j_gene: TRBJ1-2; abundance: -
CDR3aa: ASSENPGGWETQY; v_gene: TRBV2; j_gene: TRBJ2-5; abundance: -
CDR3aa: ASSQGHPMTLAKNIQY; v_gene: TRBV4-1; j_gene: TRBJ2-4; abundance: -
CDR3aa: ASSLNLQGQNYEQY; v_gene: TRBV7-6; j_gene: -; abundance: -
CDR3aa: ASSSGTSGLYNEQF; v_gene: TRBV5-1; j_gene: TRBJ2-1; abundance: -
CDR3aa: ASQRGRNTGELF; v_gene: TRBV28; j_gene: TRBJ2-2; abundance: -
CDR3aa: ASSLPPGTHEKLF; v_gene: TRBV7-9; j_gene: TRBJ1-4; abundance: -
CDR3aa: ASSYSLGGAGETQY; v_gene: TRBV5-6; j_gene: TRBJ2-5; abundance: -
CDR3aa: SVAAGSYEQY; v_gene: TRBV29-1; j_gene: TRBJ2-7; abundance: -
CDR3aa: ASSLRGGRGGELF; v_gene: TRBV5-6; j_gene: TRBJ2-2; abundance: -
CDR3aa: ASTKGGSHYGYT; v_gene: TRBV28; j_gene: TRBJ1-2; abundance: -
CDR3aa: ASSWLMGNEQF; v_gene: TRBV5-1; j_gene: TRBJ2-1; abundance: -
CDR3aa: SGGQPNTEAF; v_gene: TRBV29-1; j_gene: TRBJ1-1; abundance: few
CDR3aa: ASSLSGAGRNEQF; v_gene: TRBV5-6; j_gene: TRBJ2-1; abundance: -
CDR3aa: ASSLAVLRRSTDTQY; v_gene: TRBV7-2; j_gene: TRBJ2-3; abundance: -
CDR3aa: SVRGDSSRDEQY; v_gene: TRBV29-1; j_gene: TRBJ2-7; abundance: -
CDR3aa: ASSQVGTGFYGYT; v_gene: TRBV4-1; j_gene: TRBJ1-2; abundance: -
CDR3aa: ASSASGGAVGDTQY; v_gene: TRBV7-2; j_gene: TRBJ2-3; abundance: -
CDR3aa: ASSPRAGAADTQY; v_gene: TRBV4-1; j_gene: TRBJ2-3; abundance: -
CDR3aa: ASMYQNIQY; v_gene: TRBV2; j_gene: TRBJ2-4; abundance: -
CDR3aa: ASSMSLNTEAF; v_gene: TRBV19; j_gene: TRBJ1-1; abundance: -
CDR3aa: ASSRPPGELF; v_gene: TRBV7-9; j_gene: TRBJ2-2; abundance: -
CDR3aa: ASSKGRGAGGEKLF; v_gene: TRBV6-6; j_gene: TRBJ1-4; abundance: -
CDR3aa: ASSRYTPGQYEQY; v_gene: TRBV18; j_gene: TRBJ2-7; abundance: once
CDR3aa: ASSQMGNYGYT; v_gene: TRBV2; j_gene: TRBJ1-2; abundance: -
CDR3aa: ASSFRQNTEAF; v_gene: TRBV7-6; j_gene: TRBJ1-1; abundance: -